The next 19 T cell receptor beta chains were all read from a single sample in a study of T-cell memory formation after mild COVID-19. TCRdb passed the 5' RACE reads through MiXCR, listing each CDR3 protein once. This table holds fewer than 700,000 distinct CDR3 sequences, roughly 17% found once. Sequencing input: PBMCs or a T cell subset sorted from them (not recorded which). These receptors originate from an adult woman who had mild COVID-19 (a few samples of this study predate the infection). Cell type and time point are not known.

This clonotype was detected only a few times. The chain combines TRBV3-1 with TRBJ1-1; 8 nucleotides line up with TRBD1. CDR1 LGHDT and CDR2 YNNKEL come from the germline V gene (reference sequence). The CDR3 is 16 residues long. Germline trimming cut 7 bases from V and 1 base from J; bases unmatched to any gene: 11. The CDR3 nucleotides are TGTGCCAGCACCCGACAGGGGCTCATAGAGAACACTGAAGCTTTCTTT. As protein: CASTRQGLIENTEAFF.

V usage is TRBV12-3 or TRBV12-4 and J usage is TRBJ2-2; D is undetermined. V was cut by 6 bases and J by 5 bases, with 25 bases left in between. This CDR3 is built from 18 residues. CDR3 DNA: TGTGCCAGCAGCCCCCCAATTACTGGACCTGTGAATACCGGGGAGCTGTTTTTT. Amino acids: CASSPPITGPVNTGELFF.

In this sample, this clonotype turned up a few times. The V and J genes are TRBV5-1 and TRBJ1-1, with 7 positions matching TRBD1. Trimming took 3 bases from V and 1 from J; bases not matched to a gene: 9. The CDR3 spans 16 residues. CDR1 and CDR2 from the germline V gene are SGHRS and YFSETQ. CDR3 nucleotides: TGCGCCAGCAGCTCGTCAGGGGGTTTCAAGAACACTGAAGCTTTCTTT. This codes for CASSSSGGFKNTEAFF. Based on the CDR3 plus reference TRBV5-1 and TRBJ1-1, the full variable domain is KAGVTQTPRYLIKTRGQQVTLSCSPISGHRSVSWYQQTPGQGLQFLFEYFSETQRNKGNFPGRFSGRQFSNSRSEMNVSTLELGDSALYLCASSSSGGFKNTEAFFGQGTRLTVV.

The chain joins TRBV7-7 to TRBJ2-3; D gene ambiguous. The CDR3 contains 13 residues. Germline CDR1 and CDR2: SSHAT and FNYEAQ (reference sequence). V was shortened by 5 bases and J by 4 bases, with 10 bases between the two germline ends. In nucleotides, the CDR3 is TGTGCCAGCAGCGACGGTTCAGCAGATACGCAGTATTTT. It translates to CASSDGSADTQYF.

The chain uses TRBV7-6 and TRBJ2-4; the match to TRBD2 covers 7 bases. Unmatched junction bases numbered 4, after V lost 2 bases and J lost 0 bases. Germline CDR1 is SGHVS and CDR2 is FNYEAQ. The CDR3 length is 16 residues. The CDR3 loop is CASSLPGGTAKNIQYF. CDR3 bases: TGTGCCAGCAGCTTACCGGGGGGAACAGCCAAAAACATTCAGTACTTC. Using reference TRBV7-6 and TRBJ2-4 for the parts outside the CDR3, the full variable domain is GAGVSQSPRYKVTKRGQDVALRCDPISGHVSLYWYRQALGQGPEFLTYFNYEAQQDKSGLPNDRFSAERPEGSISTLTIQRTEQRDSAMYRCASSLPGGTAKNIQYFGAGTRLSVL.

This chain uses TRBV10-3 with TRBJ2-7; D is unresolved. This CDR3 has 15 residues. V was shortened by 0 bases and J by 7 bases, with 16 bases between the two germline ends. Germline CDR1 is ENHRY and CDR2 is SYGVKD. The CDR3 coding sequence is TGTGCCATCAGTGAGTCGGGGTCGCCGTCGAGGGAGCAGTACTTC. Translation: CAISESGSPSREQYF.

This clonotype was counted only a few times. The gene calls are TRBV7-9 and TRBJ2-3; 11 bases align to TRBD2. Germline assignment: CDR1 SEHNR and CDR2 FQNEAQ (reference sequence). Trimming removed 4 bases from V and 8 bases from J; junction bases left unmatched: 14. This CDR3 is built from 17 residues. The CDR3 is CASSSPPHSGGAATQYF. Written as DNA, the CDR3 is TGTGCCAGCAGCTCACCGCCCCATAGCGGGGGGGCGGCTACGCAGTATTTT.

The chain joins TRBV6-5 to TRBJ1-2; possible D gene TRBD1, 5 bases. Germline V lookup: CDR1 MNHEY, CDR2 SVGAGI. The CDR3 loop spans 19 amino acids. Trimming pared 2 bases from V and 0 bases from J, leaving 22 bases between. The CDR3 DNA is TGTGCCAGCAGTTACCGAGGCAGAGGGACCTCTTCTTCTAACTATGGCTACACCTTC. This encodes CASSYRGRGTSSSNYGYTF.

The V gene is TRBV30, the J gene TRBJ1-1; D gene unclear. CDR3 size: 14 residues. Deletions cut 0 bases from V and 6 bases from J, with 14 bases between. Germline values: CDR1 GTSNPN, CDR2 SVGIG (reference sequence). As DNA, the CDR3 is TGTGCCTGGAGTGTACGGTCCTTTGGCGCTGAAGCTTTCTTT. Translation gives CAWSVRSFGAEAFF.

This clonotype was seen more than once but under ten times. CDR3 region: CAWSKGNTDTQYF. The CDR3 DNA sequence: TGTGCCTGGAGTAAGGGGAACACAGATACGCAGTATTTT. This chain connects TRBV30 to TRBJ2-3; D may be TRBD1 (5 bases). Germline V lookup: CDR1 GTSNPN, CDR2 SVGIG (reference sequence). Trimming left V 2 bases short and J 2 bases short, with 8 bases between. This CDR3 has 13 amino acids.

This clonotype was detected only a few times. The chain combines TRBV5-1 with TRBJ1-1; D ambiguous. V lost 0 bases and J 6 bases, leaving 9 bases between the germline ends. CDR1 and CDR2 (germline): SGHRS, YFSETQ. The CDR3 totals 13 residues. DNA of the CDR3: TGCGCCAGCAGCTTGGGGGGTCGGGCTGAAGCTTTCTTT. Translating it yields CASSLGGRAEAFF.

J is TRBJ1-2 and V is TRBV7-2; D remains ambiguous. The germline gives CDR1 SGHTA, CDR2 FQGNSA. CDR3 length: 13 residues. Trimming removed 5 bases at V and 2 bases at J, with 9 bases between. The CDR3 region is CASSVLTNYGYTF. As DNA, the CDR3 is TGTGCCAGCAGCGTGCTTACCAACTATGGCTACACCTTC.

The rearrangement joins TRBV18 to TRBJ2-2; no clear D gene. The ends were cut back, 0 bases at V and 5 bases at J, with 13 bases in the middle. CDR3 length: 16 amino acids. The germline V gene encodes CDR1 KGHSH and CDR2 LQKENI. The CDR3 loop is CASSPPQLHGTGELFF. In nucleotides, the CDR3 is TGTGCCAGCTCACCACCGCAACTCCACGGAACCGGGGAGCTGTTTTTT.

This clonotype was seen more than once but under ten times. The chain carries TRBV9 and TRBJ2-7; D is possibly TRBD1 (5 bases). V gave up 0 bases and J gave up 5 bases, with 18 bases separating them. The CDR3 spans 16 residues. The germline V gene encodes CDR1 SGDLS and CDR2 YYNGEE. CDR3 amino acids: CASSVAMQGFGHEQYF. The CDR3 DNA reads as TGTGCCAGCAGCGTAGCGATGCAGGGTTTTGGCCACGAGCAGTACTTC.

The chain joins TRBV4-1 to TRBJ2-7; the D is unclear. The CDR3 loop spans 16 amino acids. V was shortened by 0 bases and J by 0 bases, with 12 bases between the two germline ends. Germline loops: CDR1 MGHRA, CDR2 YSYEKL. Here the CDR3 reads CASSQEAGFSSYEQYF. The CDR3 bases are TGCGCCAGCAGCCAAGAGGCCGGATTCAGCTCCTACGAGCAGTACTTC.

The chain has TRBV29-1 and TRBJ1-1; D unclear. The germline V gene has CDR1 SQVTM and CDR2 ANQGSEA. The CDR3 is made up of 13 amino acids. The V and J ends lost 2 bases and 5 bases respectively, with 12 bases between them. CDR3 residues: CSVEFRRVTEAFF. The CDR3 bases are TGCAGCGTTGAATTCAGGAGGGTGACTGAAGCTTTCTTT.

This clonotype was seen more than once but under ten times. The rearrangement links TRBV30 to TRBJ2-3; 7 positions agree with TRBD1. The CDR3 consists of 14 residues. CDR1 and CDR2 from the germline V gene are GTSNPN and SVGIG (reference sequence). The V gene end was trimmed by 2 bases and the J gene end by 2 bases; junction bases not matched to a gene: 4. This CDR3 reads CAWSLDRDTDTQYF. DNA of the CDR3: TGTGCCTGGAGTCTTGACAGGGACACAGATACGCAGTATTTT.

This clonotype was seen only a few times. The chain is built from TRBV10-3 and TRBJ1-1, with 7 bases aligning to TRBD1. The CDR3 has 14 residues. With V trimmed by 6 bases and J by 5 bases, 9 bases remained unmatched. Looked up from germline, CDR1 is ENHRY and CDR2 is SYGVKD. The CDR3 loop reads CAIRDRADGTEAFF. CDR3 DNA sequence: TGTGCCATCAGAGACAGGGCCGACGGGACTGAAGCTTTCTTT.

This clonotype was seen a few times. V gene TRBV20-1 combines with J gene TRBJ2-5; TRBD2 agrees at 9 bases. The CDR3 runs to 15 residues. With 6 bases clipped from V and 8 bases from J, the junction kept 16 bases outside the gene matches. Germline CDR1 reads DFQATT; CDR2 reads SNEGSKA (reference sequence). CDR3 sequence (DNA): TGCAGTGCCACCCGCCTAGCGGGGCTACGGGGTACCCAGTACTTC. Translating gives CSATRLAGLRGTQYF.